The 5 T cell receptor beta chains presented below share a single source sample, sequenced in a study of blood T cell repertoires in COVID-19. Generated by immunoSEQ multiplex PCR, the TCRdb table keeps only in-frame clones and is missing some. This table has roughly 250,000 clones, 75% to 90% appearing once. Sample: peripheral blood. These receptors were obtained from an older woman with active or convalescent COVID-19.

The chain is built from TRBV11-2 and TRBJ2-7, with a weak D call TRBD2 (6 bases). Trimming shortened V by 5 bases and J by 1 base, and 24 bases separated the two germline ends. Germline CDR1 is SGHAT and CDR2 is FQNNGV. CDR3 size: 18 residues. In DNA form, the CDR3 reads TGTGCCAGCAGCCCCATCCTACGAAGGGCGGGGCTGTCCTACGAGCAGTACTTC. Protein product: CASSPILRRAGLSYEQYF.

The rearrangement uses TRBV4-3 and TRBJ1-5, with TRBD1 as a possible D gene (5 bases). The germline V gene has CDR1 LGHNA and CDR2 YSLEER. CDR3 length equals 15 residues. Trimming left V 0 bases short and J 4 bases short, with 10 bases between. CDR3 DNA sequence: TGCGCCAGCAGCCAAGATCTGGGACTAAATCAGCCCCAGCATTTT. Translated: CASSQDLGLNQPQHF.

The rearrangement joins TRBV2 to TRBJ1-5, with 10 bases identical to TRBD1. V was pared by 1 base and J by 6 bases, with 3 bases of the junction left unmatched. The CDR3 covers 15 residues. Germline loops: CDR1 SNHLY, CDR2 FYNNEI. The DNA for the CDR3 is TGTGCCAGCAGTGAAGACCGGGACAGGGGTCAGCCCCAGCATTTT. Encoded protein: CASSEDRDRGQPQHF.

This sequence joins TRBV5-4 and TRBJ2-5; TRBD2 aligns across 11 bases. Germline CDR1 reads SGHNT; CDR2 reads YYREEE (reference sequence). There are 18 residues in the CDR3. V trimming: 0 bases; J trimming: 3 bases; junction bases outside the gene matches: 10. The CDR3 reads CASSLAWDSGGGKETQYF. The CDR3 DNA reads TGTGCCAGCAGCTTGGCCTGGGATAGCGGGGGGGGGAAAGAGACCCAGTACTTC. The whole variable domain, remainder taken from reference TRBV5-4 and TRBJ2-5, is ETGVTQSPTHLIKTRGQQVTLRCSSQSGHNTVSWYQQALGQGPQFIFQYYREEENGRGNFPPRFSGLQFPNYSSELNVNALELDDSALYLCASSLAWDSGGGKETQYFGPGTRLLVL.

The rearrangement uses TRBV19 and TRBJ1-2; D may be TRBD1 (6 bases). Looked up from germline, CDR1 is LNHDA and CDR2 is SQIVND (reference sequence). Trimming removed 5 bases from V and 2 bases from J, with 18 bases in between. The length of the CDR3 is 16 residues. The CDR3 nucleotides read TGTGCCAGTAGTCGATCGCAGGGGAGGGGGAACTATGGCTACACCTTC. Its protein product is CASSRSQGRGNYGYTF.